These 14 T cell receptor beta chains originate from one sample sequenced in a study of TIL therapy for anti-PD-1-resistant metastatic lung cancer. Time point reported: pre-treatment sample, taken before nivolumab and TIL therapy. The libraries were made with immunoSEQ v3. TCRdb's copy holds only in-frame clones and misses some; the assay was immunoSEQ multiplex PCR. The profile shows approximately 60,000 clones, about 70% of them singletons. The material sequenced was blood, taken at baseline. The receptor source for this set is a person between 25 and 80 years old with non-small cell lung cancer.

This clone was counted a single time. The chain links TRBV11-2 to TRBJ2-7; 9 nucleotides align to TRBD1. The germline gives CDR1 SGHAT, CDR2 FQNNGV. This CDR3 spans 14 amino acids. V lost 5 bases, J lost 5 bases, and 7 bases stayed unmatched. The CDR3 nucleotides read TGTGCCAGCAGCCCGGGACAGGGCAGAGACGAGCAGTACTTC. The encoded protein is CASSPGQGRDEQYF.

CDR3 nucleotides: TGTGCCAGCAGCTTAGGGCAGGTCATCAATCAGCCCCAGCATTTT. The encoded protein is CASSLGQVINQPQHF. V is TRBV7-2 and J is TRBJ1-5; no reliable D call. CDR1 is SGHTA, CDR2 FQGNSA, per germline. This CDR3 is 15 amino acids long. Trimming pared 1 base from V and 3 bases from J, leaving 10 bases between.

The chain links TRBV2 to TRBJ2-5, with 7 bases fitting TRBD1. V was clipped by 7 bases and J by 4 bases; unmatched bases: 6. The CDR3 is 13 amino acids. Germline CDR1 is SNHLY and CDR2 is FYNNEI. CDR3 loop: CASTRDRLETQYF. Here the CDR3 DNA reads TGTGCCAGCACTCGGGACAGACTAGAGACCCAGTACTTC.

This clone was seen once. V is TRBV28 and J is TRBJ1-2, with a weak D call TRBD1 (5 bases). Trimming shortened V by 10 bases and J by 8 bases, and 23 bases separated the two germline ends. The CDR3 sequence is 14 residues long. Germline V gene lookup returns CDR1 MDHEN and CDR2 SYDVKM. In nucleotides, the CDR3 is TGTGCCACCTACAGAGGGGCGGGCGAAAGGGGCTACACCTTC. Encoded protein: CATYRGAGERGYTF.

CDR3 in DNA: TGTGCCAGCAGCCAGATTCTAGCGGGAGTCTACGAGCAGTACTTC. Protein product: CASSQILAGVYEQYF. This chain joins TRBV5-8 and TRBJ2-7, with TRBD2 matching 10 bases. The CDR3 is made up of 15 amino acids. Germline V gene data show CDR1 as SGHTS and CDR2 as YDEGEE. The junction had 7 bases not matched to a gene; V was cut back by 4 bases and J by 3 bases.

The chain has TRBV11-3 and TRBJ1-1; D may be TRBD1 (5 bases). The CDR3 has 12 amino acids. V lost 5 bases, J lost 4 bases, and 8 bases lay in between. Germline CDR1 and CDR2: SGHNT and YENEEA. CDR3 sequence: CASSVGGTEAFF. The CDR3 region has the DNA TGTGCCAGCAGCGTCGGGGGCACTGAAGCTTTCTTT.

The chain combines TRBV7-9 with TRBJ2-3; D remains ambiguous. CDR1 is SEHNR and CDR2 is FQNEAQ in the germline V gene (reference sequence). This CDR3 has 12 residues. V lost 3 bases and J 6 bases, leaving 7 bases between the germline ends. Here the CDR3 reads CASSFEGDTQYF. In DNA form, the CDR3 reads TGTGCCAGCAGCTTTGAAGGGGATACGCAGTATTTT.

This clone came up once. This rearrangement joins TRBV4-1 to TRBJ2-3, with D possibly called TRBD1 or TRBD2 (5 bases each). The germline CDR1 and CDR2 sequences are MGHRA and YSYEKL. V was trimmed by 4 bases and J by 5 bases, leaving 10 bases between them. CDR3 length: 13 residues. The CDR3 sequence is CASSPLGVDTQYF. CDR3 bases: TGCGCCAGCAGCCCACTAGGGGTAGATACGCAGTATTTT.

The chain links TRBV27 to TRBJ1-1; D call uncertain. CDR1 is MNHEY and CDR2 is SMNVEV in the germline V gene (reference sequence). The CDR3 totals 13 residues. Trimming pared 2 bases from V and 1 base from J, leaving 5 bases between. CDR3 amino acids: CASSLRENTEAFF. The CDR3 bases are TGTGCCAGCAGTTTACGGGAGAACACTGAAGCTTTCTTT.

The chain links TRBV27 to TRBJ1-1, with TRBD1 as a possible D gene (6 bases). The CDR3 is made up of 14 amino acids. Germline CDR1 and CDR2: MNHEY and SMNVEV (reference sequence). V lost 8 bases to trimming and J lost 1 base, with 14 bases between them. CDR3 DNA sequence: TGTGCCAGCCAGCGTTACAGGGAGAACACTGAAGCTTTCTTT. Protein: CASQRYRENTEAFF.

This chain links TRBV7-9 with TRBJ2-5; TRBD1 matches 10 bases. V lost 2 bases, J lost 4 bases, and 7 bases stayed unmatched. CDR1 is SEHNR, CDR2 FQNEAQ, per germline (reference sequence). The length of the CDR3 is 16 residues. In nucleotides, the CDR3 is TGTGCCAGCAGCTTACTACTGGGACAGGGGACAGAGACCCAGTACTTC. Its translation is CASSLLLGQGTETQYF.

This chain joins TRBV28 and TRBJ2-1; D may be TRBD2 (5 bases). The germline CDR1 and CDR2 sequences are MDHEN and SYDVKM. V was shortened by 7 bases and J by 6 bases, with 16 bases between the two germline ends. This CDR3 comprises 14 residues. The CDR3 here is CASTAGHYGNEQFF. The CDR3, as DNA: TGTGCCAGCACGGCGGGCCATTACGGCAATGAGCAGTTCTTC.

The rearrangement uses TRBV10-2 and TRBJ2-7; the match to TRBD2 covers 12 bases. The CDR3 is 15 residues long. V trimming: 5 bases; J trimming: 5 bases; junction bases outside the gene matches: 7. Germline loops: CDR1 WSHSY, CDR2 SAAADI. CDR3 residues: CASSWGLAGDDEQYF. In nucleotides, the CDR3 is TGCGCCAGCAGTTGGGGACTAGCGGGTGATGACGAGCAGTACTTC.

This clone was detected only once. J is TRBJ2-3 and V is TRBV5-1; D remains unclear. Germline V CDR1 and CDR2: SGHRS, YFSETQ. The V and J ends lost 3 bases and 5 bases respectively, with 4 bases between them. The CDR3 runs to 11 residues. CDR3 DNA sequence: TGCGCCAGCAGCTCTGGAGATACGCAGTATTTT. Its protein is CASSSGDTQYF.